Shown below are 17 T cell receptor beta chains from a single sample sequenced in a study of control samples from healthy donors and cancer patients. TCRdb keeps only in-frame clones here, not all; method: immunoSEQ multiplex PCR. The sample has approximately 100,000 clones, about nine tenths seen once. Sequenced input: blood. Receptors were obtained from a man younger than 40 in good health.

The rearrangement links TRBV9 to TRBJ2-3; 7 nucleotides agree with TRBD2. CDR1 and CDR2 from the germline V gene are SGDLS and YYNGEE. The CDR3 spans 15 residues. The V and J ends lost 0 bases and 5 bases, in that order; junction bases with no gene match: 6. The DNA of the CDR3 is TGTGCCAGCAGCGTAGGAGGGAGGGCGGGAGATACGCAGTATTTT. Amino acid sequence: CASSVGGRAGDTQYF.

The rearrangement uses TRBV7-9 and TRBJ2-7; 8 positions agree with TRBD1. Per the germline V gene, CDR1 is SEHNR and CDR2 is FQNEAQ (reference sequence). V lost 4 bases and J lost 6; bases outside the gene matches: 14. The CDR3 is 16 amino acids. CDR3 amino acids: CASSSRGSTGGAEQYF. For the CDR3, the DNA is TGTGCCAGCAGCTCCCGAGGGTCTACAGGGGGTGCCGAGCAGTACTTC.

V is TRBV10-3 and J is TRBJ1-2; possible D gene TRBD1, 5 bases. V lost 7 bases to trimming and J lost 4 bases, with 13 bases between them. CDR1 is ENHRY, CDR2 SYGVKD, per germline. The CDR3 has 13 amino acids. CDR3 sequence: CAITREGAYGYTF. The CDR3, as DNA: TGTGCCATCACCAGGGAAGGGGCCTATGGCTACACCTTC.

V gene TRBV30 combines with J gene TRBJ1-1; D unclear. Deletions cut 4 bases from V and 0 bases from J, with 9 bases between. The CDR3 spans 13 residues. Germline V gene lookup returns CDR1 GTSNPN and CDR2 SVGIG (reference sequence). The CDR3 is CAWNRGMNTEAFF. The CDR3 DNA reads TGTGCCTGGAATCGGGGAATGAACACTGAAGCTTTCTTT.

This clone was seen once. This likely traces to a read error, being one base from a far larger clone. The J gene is TRBJ1-1, the V gene TRBV19; D is undetermined. CDR1 LNHDA and CDR2 SQIVND come from the germline V gene (reference sequence). The CDR3 loop spans 12 amino acids. Trimming took off 5 bases at V and 0 bases at J, with 4 bases between the two ends. The CDR3 region is CASSWMNTEAFF. The CDR3 DNA reads as TGTGCCAGTAGTTGGATGAACACTGAAGCTTTCTTT.

This clone came up a few times. V usage is TRBV7-8 and J usage is TRBJ1-3, with D possibly TRBD1 on 5 matching bases. Per the germline V gene, CDR1 is SGHVS and CDR2 is FQNEAQ. The CDR3 length is 15 residues. V lost 5 bases, J lost 4 bases, and 15 bases lay in between. CDR3 protein: CASSQPGSYGNTIYF. The CDR3 DNA is TGTGCCAGCAGCCAACCAGGGTCTTACGGAAACACCATATATTTT.

The V and J genes are TRBV19 and TRBJ1-6; the D gene is possibly TRBD1 (5 bases). The CDR3 loop spans 15 amino acids. Germline V gene sequence: CDR1 LNHDA, CDR2 SQIVND (reference sequence). The V end was cut by 3 bases, the J end by 7 bases, with 13 bases between. Here the CDR3 reads CASSMPGLGNSPLHF. The CDR3 nucleotides are TGTGCCAGTAGTATGCCGGGGCTGGGAAATTCACCCCTCCACTTT.

The chain is built from TRBV5-6 and TRBJ2-3; TRBD1 matches 7 bases. The germline V gene encodes CDR1 SGHDT and CDR2 YYEEEE. With V trimmed by 1 base and J by 3 bases, 11 bases remained unmatched. The CDR3 covers 17 residues. DNA of the CDR3: TGTGCCAGCAGCTTGCGGTCACAGGGGTTTCCAACAGATACGCAGTATTTT. It codes for CASSLRSQGFPTDTQYF.

The table lists this clone with a count of one. This chain links TRBV5-5 with TRBJ2-1; the match to TRBD2 covers 9 bases. This CDR3 region has 16 residues. Germline V gives CDR1 SGHKS, CDR2 YYEKEE (reference sequence). The V and J ends lost 0 bases and 5 bases, in that order; junction bases with no gene match: 6. The CDR3 DNA follows: TGTGCCAGCAGCTTGGGTCTAGCGGGGATTAACAATGAGCAGTTCTTC. It is translated as CASSLGLAGINNEQFF.

This chain links TRBV2 with TRBJ1-2; D ambiguous. The CDR3 contains 13 residues. The V end lost 1 base, the J end lost 5 bases, and 8 bases lay between the germline ends. Germline-derived CDR1 and CDR2 are SNHLY and FYNNEI. As DNA, the CDR3 is TGTGCCAGCAGTGAAGTCAGACCGTATGGCTACACCTTC. Protein: CASSEVRPYGYTF.

The V gene is TRBV2, the J gene TRBJ1-2; D is unresolved. This CDR3 comprises 13 residues. V dropped 8 bases and J dropped 0 bases, with 10 bases sitting between them. CDR1 and CDR2 from the germline V gene are SNHLY and FYNNEI. In DNA, the CDR3 is TGTGCCAGCGAGGGCCAGTCTAACTATGGCTACACCTTC. Translated: CASEGQSNYGYTF. The variable domain in full, completed from reference TRBV2 and TRBJ1-2, reads EPEVTQTPSHQVTQMGQEVILRCVPISNHLYFYWYRQILGQKVEFLVSFYNNEISEKSEIFDDQFSVERPDGSNFTLKIRSTKLEDSAMYFCASEGQSNYGYTFGSGTRLTVV.

This sequence joins TRBV10-3 and TRBJ2-7; D remains ambiguous. V lost 3 bases, J lost 2 bases, and 17 bases lay in between. Germline V gene data show CDR1 as ENHRY and CDR2 as SYGVKD. CDR3 size: 16 residues. In nucleotides, the CDR3 is TGTGCCATCAGTGAAGTCCGGACCGACCACCCCTACGAGCAGTACGTC. Protein product: CAISEVRTDHPYEQYV.

The chain combines TRBV9 with TRBJ2-7; D gene uncertain. With 0 bases removed from V and 1 base from J, the gap between germline ends came to 14 bases. Germline V gene data show CDR1 as SGDLS and CDR2 as YYNGEE. The CDR3 loop spans 16 amino acids. The CDR3 loop reads CASSVAEGPASYEQYV. The DNA of the CDR3 is TGTGCCAGCAGCGTAGCAGAAGGGCCCGCTTCCTACGAGCAGTACGTC.

In nucleotides, the CDR3 is TGTGCCAGTAGCACCTCGGGCTTATCGGGGACCCAGTACTTC. This codes for CASSTSGLSGTQYF. This chain links TRBV19 with TRBJ2-5; no clear D gene. Germline V CDR1 and CDR2: LNHDA, SQIVND (reference sequence). The CDR3 runs to 14 residues. V lost 6 bases and J lost 7, with 18 bases in between.

V gene TRBV9 combines with J gene TRBJ2-7; 9 positions match TRBD1. Per germline, CDR1 SGDLS and CDR2 YYNGEE. The CDR3 extends over 17 amino acids. Trimming at V came to 4 bases and at J to 2 bases, leaving 13 bases not matched to a gene. CDR3 coding DNA: TGTGCCAGCAGCCCTAGAGTGGACAGGGGCCGTCCCTACGAGCAGTACGTC. Translated: CASSPRVDRGRPYEQYV.

The V gene is TRBV15, the J gene TRBJ2-3, with TRBD2 matching over 13 bases. The V gene's germline CDR1 is LNHNV and CDR2 YYDKDF (reference sequence). The CDR3 has 13 residues. The V segment lost 11 bases and the J segment 9 bases; nucleotides outside the gene matches: 8. The CDR3 DNA follows: TGTGCCTCCGGACTAGCGGGGGAGTACACGCAGTATTTT. Its translation is CASGLAGEYTQYF.

Here the CDR3 reads CASGLVGRGRETQYF. Written as DNA, the CDR3 is TGTGCTAGTGGTTTGGTAGGCAGGGGGCGGGAGACCCAGTACTTC. This chain joins TRBV12-5 and TRBJ2-5; 8 bases are a match to TRBD1. V was pared by 0 bases and J by 5 bases, with 5 bases of the junction left unmatched. Per the germline V gene, CDR1 is LGHNT and CDR2 is FRNRAP. CDR3 length: 15 amino acids. The full variable domain, rest sourced from reference TRBV12-5 and TRBJ2-5, is DARVTQTPRHKVTEMGQEVTMRCQPILGHNTVFWYRQTMMQGLELLAYFRNRAPLDDSGMPKDRFSAEMPDATLATLKIQPSEPRDSAVYFCASGLVGRGRETQYFGPGTRLLVL.